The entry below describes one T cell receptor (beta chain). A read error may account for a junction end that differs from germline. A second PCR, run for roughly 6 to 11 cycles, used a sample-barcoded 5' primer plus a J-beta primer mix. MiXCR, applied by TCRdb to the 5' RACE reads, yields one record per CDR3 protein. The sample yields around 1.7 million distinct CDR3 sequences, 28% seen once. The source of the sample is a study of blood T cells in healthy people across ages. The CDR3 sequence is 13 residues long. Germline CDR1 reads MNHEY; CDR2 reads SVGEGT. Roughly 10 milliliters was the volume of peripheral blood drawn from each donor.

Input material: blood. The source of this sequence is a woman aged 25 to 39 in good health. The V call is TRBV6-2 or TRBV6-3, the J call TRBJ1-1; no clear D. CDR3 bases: TGTGCCAGCGTACGGGTTTGGAACGCTGAAGCTTTCTTT. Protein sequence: CASVRVWNAEAFF.